These 32 T cell receptor beta chains came from one sample sequenced in a study of shared clonotypes between healthy human individuals. The naive CD8 fraction comprised CD45RO-negative cells positively selected for CCR7 and excluded terminally differentiated effector memory CD45RA+ cells. This table comes from immunoSEQ multiplex PCR, and its TCRdb copy is limited to in-frame clones, with some not included. This sample yields about 800,000 clones, of which about 96% are seen a single time; about 0.22% belongs to the top ten. Sequencing input: naive CD8+ T cells sorted from blood. The receptor set was obtained from a man aged 25 to 40 in good health.

This sequence joins TRBV10-1 and TRBJ2-1; D may match TRBD1 or TRBD2 (5 bases each). V was shortened by 6 bases and J by 7 bases, with 16 bases between the two germline ends. The CDR3 spans 14 residues. Germline loops: CDR1 WNHNN, CDR2 SYGVQD (reference sequence). The CDR3 DNA is TGCGCCAGCAGCGACTTAGCCGGGGCGAATGAGCAGTTCTTC. Protein: CASSDLAGANEQFF.

The chain employs TRBV4-3 and TRBJ2-7, with 12 bases identical to TRBD2. CDR1 is LGHNA and CDR2 is YSLEER in the germline V gene. V lost 5 bases, J lost 4 bases, and 9 bases stayed unmatched. This CDR3 is built from 16 residues. The CDR3: CASSANLGLAGYEQYF. In nucleotides, the CDR3 is TGCGCCAGCAGCGCCAACCTTGGACTAGCGGGGTACGAGCAGTACTTC.

The chain has TRBV5-1 and TRBJ2-7; 7 bases are shared with TRBD2. V lost 0 bases and J lost 6; bases outside the gene matches: 6. The V gene's germline CDR1 is SGHRS and CDR2 YFSETQ. This CDR3 spans 14 amino acids. As DNA, the CDR3 is TGCGCCAGCAGCTTGGCTTCGCGGGAGTTCGAGCAGTACTTC. Translating gives CASSLASREFEQYF.

The chain joins TRBV5-1 to TRBJ2-1; 8 bases map to TRBD1. Trimming at V came to 2 bases and at J to 8 bases, leaving 9 bases not matched to a gene. Germline loops: CDR1 SGHRS, CDR2 YFSETQ. This CDR3 is built from 15 residues. Here the CDR3 DNA reads TGCGCCAGCAGCTTTGGCCGGGACAGGTGGGATGAGCAGTTCTTC. It is translated as CASSFGRDRWDEQFF.

The J gene is TRBJ2-3, the V gene TRBV11-2; D is possibly TRBD2 (6 bases). This CDR3 comprises 14 residues. Trimming removed 6 bases at V and 4 bases at J, with 14 bases between. CDR1 SGHAT and CDR2 FQNNGV come from the germline V gene. The CDR3 nucleotides read TGTGCCAGCAGGCTTAGTTGGGGGGCAGATACGCAGTATTTT. It translates to CASRLSWGADTQYF. Full variable domain (outside the CDR3, taken from reference TRBV11-2 and TRBJ2-3): EAGVAQSPRYKIIEKRQSVAFWCNPISGHATLYWYQQILGQGPKLLIQFQNNGVVDDSQLPKDRFSAERLKGVDSTLKIQPAKLEDSAVYLCASRLSWGADTQYFGPGTRLTVL.

This chain uses TRBV2 with TRBJ1-5; D is ambiguous. CDR1 is SNHLY and CDR2 is FYNNEI in the germline V gene. Trimming left V 4 bases short and J 5 bases short, with 9 bases between. CDR3 length: 13 amino acids. The CDR3 sequence is CASSGRVDQPQHF. CDR3 DNA: TGTGCCAGCAGTGGAAGAGTTGATCAGCCCCAGCATTTT.

V usage is TRBV9 and J usage is TRBJ2-5; D possibly corresponds to TRBD2 (6 bases). This CDR3 comprises 16 residues. Germline V gene sequence: CDR1 SGDLS, CDR2 YYNGEE. V gave up 0 bases and J gave up 5 bases, with 17 bases separating them. The CDR3 nucleotides read TGTGCCAGCAGCGTAGCTCCGGGAGTGATTAGTGAGACCCAGTACTTC. This sequence encodes CASSVAPGVISETQYF. Full variable domain (remainder filled in from reference TRBV9 and TRBJ2-5): DSGVTQTPKHLITATGQRVTLRCSPRSGDLSVYWYQQSLDQGLQFLIQYYNGEERAKGNILERFSAQQFPDLHSELNLSSLELGDSALYFCASSVAPGVISETQYFGPGTRLLVL.

This clone appeared a single time. The chain joins TRBV4-1 to TRBJ2-7, with a possible D match to TRBD2 (5 bases). Germline CDR1 reads MGHRA; CDR2 reads YSYEKL. The CDR3 spans 12 residues. The V gene lost 0 bases and the J gene lost 6 bases, with 6 bases spanning the gap. DNA of the CDR3: TGCGCCAGCAGCCAAGAACGGGGCGAGCAGTACTTC. It is translated as CASSQERGEQYF.

The J gene is TRBJ1-2, the V gene TRBV28; tentative D call: TRBD1 (5 bases). V was clipped by 6 bases and J by 5 bases, with 19 bases between them. CDR3 length: 15 residues. Germline V gene lookup returns CDR1 MDHEN and CDR2 SYDVKM. CDR3 amino acids: CASRGRQGSRYGYTF. The CDR3 DNA follows: TGTGCCAGCAGGGGCCGGCAGGGTAGTAGGTATGGCTACACCTTC.

This clone is a singleton in its sample. This chain's CDR3 is CASSSGLERFEQYF. The CDR3 DNA reads as TGTGCCAGCAGCTCGGGACTAGAAAGATTCGAGCAGTACTTC. This chain joins TRBV5-6 and TRBJ2-7; 8 bases align to TRBD2. This CDR3 comprises 14 residues. Germline CDR1 is SGHDT and CDR2 is YYEEEE. J was trimmed by 6 bases and V by 3 bases; bases with no gene match: 8.

V and J are TRBV7-8 and TRBJ2-7; D uncertain. The V gene lost 3 bases and the J gene lost 0 bases, with 24 bases spanning the gap. Germline V gene data show CDR1 as SGHVS and CDR2 as FQNEAQ. The CDR3 length is 19 residues. The CDR3 bases are TGTGCCAGCAGCTTTAAGCTCCTCGGCGACTTGTTCATCTCCTACGAGCAGTACTTC. Amino acid sequence: CASSFKLLGDLFISYEQYF.

The V gene is TRBV27, the J gene TRBJ2-1; D is possibly TRBD1 (6 bases). The germline V gene has CDR1 MNHEY and CDR2 SMNVEV (reference sequence). Trimming left V 5 bases short and J 15 bases short, with 14 bases between. The CDR3 covers 11 residues. The CDR3 loop reads CASSKTGKVFF. CDR3 coding DNA: TGTGCCAGCAGTAAAACAGGGAAAGTGTTCTTC.

The rearrangement uses TRBV6-5 and TRBJ2-7; the match to TRBD2 covers 9 bases. This CDR3 has 14 amino acids. V was pared by 6 bases and J by 9 bases, with 12 bases of the junction left unmatched. The germline V gene encodes CDR1 MNHEY and CDR2 SVGAGI. CDR3: CASRKGLASGGQYF. The CDR3 DNA reads as TGTGCCAGCAGGAAAGGACTAGCGAGTGGCGGGCAGTACTTC.

The chain links TRBV28 to TRBJ2-3; 14 positions agree with TRBD2. J gave up 6 bases and V 4 bases, and 9 bases lay outside the gene matches. The CDR3 covers 17 residues. Looked up from germline, CDR1 is MDHEN and CDR2 is SYDVKM. CDR3 region: CASSSLGLAGVSDTQYF. Written as DNA, the CDR3 is TGTGCCAGCAGTTCGCTGGGACTAGCGGGAGTAAGCGATACGCAGTATTTT. Supplemented by reference TRBV28 and TRBJ2-3, the full variable domain reads DVKVTQSSRYLVKRTGEKVFLECVQDMDHENMFWYRQDPGLGLRLIYFSYDVKMKEKGDIPEGYSVSREKKERFSLILESASTNQTSMYLCASSSLGLAGVSDTQYFGPGTRLTVL.

The chain joins TRBV27 to TRBJ2-1; D unclear. V was clipped by 5 bases and J by 7 bases, with 12 bases between them. Germline V lookup: CDR1 MNHEY, CDR2 SMNVEV (reference sequence). The CDR3 sequence is 13 residues long. The CDR3 loop is CASSISTFNEQFF. CDR3 DNA sequence: TGTGCCAGCAGTATCTCTACCTTTAATGAGCAGTTCTTC.

V and J are TRBV19 and TRBJ2-1, with D unresolved. Germline CDR1 and CDR2: LNHDA and SQIVND (reference sequence). The CDR3 is 13 residues long. V lost 2 bases to trimming and J lost 5 bases, with 7 bases between them. The CDR3 DNA reads TGTGCCAGTAGTATACTTGCAAACAATGAGCAGTTCTTC. Protein product: CASSILANNEQFF.

The rearrangement links TRBV4-1 to TRBJ1-1; the match to TRBD1 covers 10 bases. The CDR3 covers 15 residues. From germline, CDR1 is MGHRA and CDR2 YSYEKL. Trimming cost V 1 base and J 6 bases; bases outside gene matches: 5. The CDR3 reads CASSQATGGGSEAFF. The CDR3 nucleotides are TGCGCCAGCAGCCAAGCGACAGGGGGCGGTTCTGAAGCTTTCTTT.

The chain joins TRBV18 to TRBJ1-1; D remains ambiguous. V was trimmed by 3 bases and J by 4 bases, leaving 9 bases between them. The CDR3 contains 13 residues. In germline, CDR1 is KGHSH, CDR2 LQKENI. The CDR3 bases are TGTGCCAGCTCACCGGGAAAGGGCACTGAAGCTTTCTTT. Translated, it gives CASSPGKGTEAFF.

This clone was picked up one time. V gene TRBV13 combines with J gene TRBJ2-1; D ambiguous. Trimming left V 5 bases short and J 6 bases short, with 5 bases between. This CDR3 has 11 residues. Looked up from germline, CDR1 is PRHDT and CDR2 is FYEKMQ (reference sequence). The DNA of the CDR3 is TGTGCCAGCAGCAGCATCAATGAGCAGTTCTTC. It codes for CASSSINEQFF.

This chain links TRBV19 with TRBJ2-7; the D is unclear. CDR3 length: 12 residues. Germline V gives CDR1 LNHDA, CDR2 SQIVND (reference sequence). The germline V and J ends were trimmed by 3 bases and 3 bases, with 6 bases remaining between them. CDR3 sequence: CASSISDYEQYF. The CDR3 nucleotides read TGTGCCAGTAGTATCTCGGACTACGAGCAGTACTTC.

V and J are TRBV28 and TRBJ2-7, with D hard to call. CDR3 length: 13 amino acids. Germline V gene sequence: CDR1 MDHEN, CDR2 SYDVKM. With 6 bases removed from V and 5 bases from J, the gap between germline ends came to 14 bases. In DNA, the CDR3 is TGTGCCAGCAGGCCCCCTTCCGGCCACGAGCAGTACTTC. It specifies CASRPPSGHEQYF. Complete variable domain (other parts from reference TRBV28 and TRBJ2-7): DVKVTQSSRYLVKRTGEKVFLECVQDMDHENMFWYRQDPGLGLRLIYFSYDVKMKEKGDIPEGYSVSREKKERFSLILESASTNQTSMYLCASRPPSGHEQYFGPGTRLTVT.

V usage is TRBV7-9 and J usage is TRBJ2-1, with TRBD2 matching 13 bases. After removal of 2 bases from V and 1 base from J, the junction contained 2 bases not matched to a gene. The CDR3 sequence is 17 residues long. Germline-derived CDR1 and CDR2 are SEHNR and FQNEAQ (reference sequence). The CDR3 nucleotides read TGTGCCAGCAGCTTAACTAGCGGGAGGGGATCCTACAATGAGCAGTTCTTC. Amino acid sequence: CASSLTSGRGSYNEQFF.

The V call is TRBV10-1, the J call TRBJ2-7; possible D gene TRBD2, 5 bases. Deletions cut 3 bases from V and 1 base from J, with 13 bases between. The CDR3 spans 15 residues. Germline assignment: CDR1 WNHNN and CDR2 SYGVQD (reference sequence). For the CDR3, the DNA is TGCGCCAGCAGTGACCTCTACGAGGGATCCTACGAGCAGTACTTC. Translated: CASSDLYEGSYEQYF.

As regards this clone: Other DNA sequences in the sample encode the same CDR3. The rearrangement joins TRBV28 to TRBJ2-1; D not resolved. Germline loops: CDR1 MDHEN, CDR2 SYDVKM. CDR3 length equals 11 residues. Trimming removed 5 bases at V and 4 bases at J, with 3 bases between. The CDR3 nucleotides read TGTGCCAGCAGTACTTACAATGAGCAGTTCTTC. It encodes CASSTYNEQFF. The entire variable domain, with the rest obtained from reference TRBV28 and TRBJ2-1, is as follows: DVKVTQSSRYLVKRTGEKVFLECVQDMDHENMFWYRQDPGLGLRLIYFSYDVKMKEKGDIPEGYSVSREKKERFSLILESASTNQTSMYLCASSTYNEQFFGPGTRLTVL.

In regard to this clone: The same CDR3 is also encoded by other DNA sequences in this sample. The rearrangement joins TRBV5-1 to TRBJ2-5; D gene uncertain. CDR3 length: 12 amino acids. Trimming took 0 bases from V and 5 from J, leaving 5 bases between them. Per germline, CDR1 SGHRS and CDR2 YFSETQ. The CDR3 nucleotides read TGCGCCAGCAGCTTGGCCGGGGAGACCCAGTACTTC. Amino acid sequence: CASSLAGETQYF.

The rearrangement links TRBV7-9 to TRBJ2-6; D is perhaps TRBD2 (6 bases). The CDR3 spans 18 residues. Trimming took 0 bases from V and 1 from J, leaving 13 bases between them. CDR1 and CDR2 from the germline V gene are SEHNR and FQNEAQ (reference sequence). CDR3 coding DNA: TGTGCCAGCAGCTTAGCGCCGGGAGTCTCGTCTGGGGCCAACGTCCTGACTTTC. Protein product: CASSLAPGVSSGANVLTF.

The chain carries TRBV28 and TRBJ2-7, with 8 bases identical to TRBD1. With V trimmed by 7 bases and J by 2 bases, 7 bases remained unmatched. The CDR3 spans 14 residues. Germline V gene sequence: CDR1 MDHEN, CDR2 SYDVKM. Written as DNA, the CDR3 is TGTGCCAGCAAGATCGGACAGGGAGCCTACGAGCAGTACTTC. It encodes CASKIGQGAYEQYF.

The J gene is TRBJ2-7, the V gene TRBV7-9; 7 bases fit TRBD2. V lost 0 bases and J lost 0; bases outside the gene matches: 2. Germline CDR1 reads SEHNR; CDR2 reads FQNEAQ (reference sequence). The CDR3 contains 15 residues. As DNA, the CDR3 is TGTGCCAGCAGCTTAGCCCTAGCGGCCTCCTACGAGCAGTACTTC. This sequence encodes CASSLALAASYEQYF.

The chain has TRBV10-3 and TRBJ2-5; D is unresolved. The CDR3 consists of 16 residues. The germline V and J ends were trimmed by 0 bases and 0 bases, with 11 bases remaining between them. In germline, CDR1 is ENHRY, CDR2 SYGVKD. The CDR3 bases are TGTGCCATCAGTGAGTCTGAAGGACGGCACCAAGAGACCCAGTACTTC. Encoded protein: CAISESEGRHQETQYF.

This chain joins TRBV14 and TRBJ1-2; D is perhaps TRBD1 (5 bases). CDR1 is SGHDN, CDR2 FVKESK, per germline. Trimming cost V 4 bases and J 0 bases, with 18 bases left between them. This CDR3 comprises 17 residues. CDR3 amino acids: CASSRIGGPTANYGYTF. In nucleotides, the CDR3 is TGTGCCAGCAGCCGAATCGGGGGTCCCACAGCTAACTATGGCTACACCTTC.

The rearrangement links TRBV29-1 to TRBJ2-6, with 9 bases fitting TRBD1. Trimming cost V 4 bases and J 0 bases; bases outside gene matches: 4. CDR1 and CDR2 from the germline V gene are SQVTM and ANQGSEA. The CDR3 length is 16 residues. The CDR3 reads CSVGQGGDSGANVLTF. The CDR3, as DNA: TGCAGCGTTGGACAGGGGGGCGACTCTGGGGCCAACGTCCTGACTTTC.

The rearrangement uses TRBV7-9 and TRBJ2-1; 13 nucleotides match TRBD2. CDR3 length: 12 amino acids. Looked up from germline, CDR1 is SEHNR and CDR2 is FQNEAQ (reference sequence). Losses at the gene ends were 8 bases for V and 14 bases for J; bases not matched to a gene: 6. In DNA form, the CDR3 reads TGTGCCAGCTCGGGACTAGCGGGACTGAAGTTCTTC. It specifies CASSGLAGLKFF.